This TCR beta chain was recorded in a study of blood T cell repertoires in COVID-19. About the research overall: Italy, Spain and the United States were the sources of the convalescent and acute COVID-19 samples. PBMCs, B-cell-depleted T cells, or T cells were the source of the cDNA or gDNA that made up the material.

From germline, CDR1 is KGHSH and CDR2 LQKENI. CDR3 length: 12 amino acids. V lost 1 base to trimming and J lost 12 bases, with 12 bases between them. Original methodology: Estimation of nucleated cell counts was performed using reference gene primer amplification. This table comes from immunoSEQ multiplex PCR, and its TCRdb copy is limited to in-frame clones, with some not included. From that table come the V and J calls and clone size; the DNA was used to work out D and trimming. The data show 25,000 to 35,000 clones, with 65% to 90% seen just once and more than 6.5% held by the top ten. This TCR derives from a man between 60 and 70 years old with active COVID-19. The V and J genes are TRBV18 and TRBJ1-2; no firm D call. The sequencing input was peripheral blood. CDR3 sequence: CASSPLSSQDTF. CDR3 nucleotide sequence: TGTGCCAGCTCACCACTGAGTTCCCAGGACACCTTC.